This note documents a single T cell receptor (beta chain) sequence. Its antigen is currently unknown. This specimen comes from a study of memory CD4+ T cells and cytomegalovirus serostatus. Study observations and caveats: Suggested: most of the CMV-linked TCR signature lies in CD4+ memory cells.

The sort gate was single viable CD3+CD4+CD8-CD45RO+ cells for memory CD4+ T cells. Data came from immunoSEQ multiplex PCR; TCRdb stores just in-frame clones and leaves some out. The sample includes tens of thousands of clones, approximately 77% of them seen just once. The sequence was collected from an adult in good health and CMV-seronegative. The material sequenced was memory CD4+ T cells from blood.

The CDR3 region has the DNA TGTGCCAGCAGCGTAACCGGGGGCAATCAGCCCCAGCATTTT. This sequence encodes CASSVTGGNQPQHF. The chain couples TRBV9 to TRBJ1-5; D unclear. The CDR3 runs to 14 residues. Germline CDR1 and CDR2: SGDLS and YYNGEE. The ends were cut back, 1 base at V and 2 bases at J, with 7 bases in the middle.